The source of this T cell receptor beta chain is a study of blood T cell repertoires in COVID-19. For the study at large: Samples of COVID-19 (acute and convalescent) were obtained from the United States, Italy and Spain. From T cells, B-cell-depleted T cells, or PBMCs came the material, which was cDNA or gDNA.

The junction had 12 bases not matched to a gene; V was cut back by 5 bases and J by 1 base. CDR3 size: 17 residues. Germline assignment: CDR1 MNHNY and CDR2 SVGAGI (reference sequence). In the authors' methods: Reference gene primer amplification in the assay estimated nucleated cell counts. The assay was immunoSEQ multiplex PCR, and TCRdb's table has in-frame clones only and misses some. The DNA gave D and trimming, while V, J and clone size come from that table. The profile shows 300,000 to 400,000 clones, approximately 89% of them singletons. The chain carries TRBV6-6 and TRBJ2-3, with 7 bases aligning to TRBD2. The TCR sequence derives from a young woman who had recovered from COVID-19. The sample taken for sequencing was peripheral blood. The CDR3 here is CASSPILLADRTDTQYF. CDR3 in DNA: TGTGCCAGCAGTCCTATTCTTCTAGCGGACCGCACAGATACGCAGTATTTT.